The 19 T cell receptor beta chains listed next were all sequenced from one sample in a study of blood T cell repertoires in COVID-19. Libraries were prepared by immunoSEQ multiplex PCR; TCRdb keeps only in-frame clonotypes and omits some of them. The repertoire consists of about 90,000 clones, with 75% to 85% occurring once and the leading ten covering about 9.4%. The sample comprised peripheral blood. These receptors all stem from a woman aged 65 to 85 with acute or convalescent COVID-19.

V and J are TRBV27 and TRBJ2-3, with D uncertain. V lost 3 bases, J lost 6 bases, and 4 bases lay in between. The germline V gene encodes CDR1 MNHEY and CDR2 SMNVEV (reference sequence). CDR3 size: 11 residues. CDR3 loop: CASSFLDTQYF. CDR3 sequence (DNA): TGTGCCAGCAGTTTCCTCGATACGCAGTATTTT.

V usage is TRBV7-2 and J usage is TRBJ2-5, with D possibly being TRBD1 (6 bases). Germline CDR1 is SGHTA and CDR2 is FQGNSA. The CDR3 has 16 residues. Deletions cut 5 bases from V and 3 bases from J, with 19 bases between. CDR3 DNA sequence: TGTGCCAGCAGCCCATTGGGGGCAGGGGCGAAAGAGACCCAGTACTTC. It codes for CASSPLGAGAKETQYF.

The rearrangement links TRBV13 to TRBJ1-1, with a weak D call TRBD1 (5 bases). Trimming left V 1 base short and J 1 base short, with 19 bases between. Looked up from germline, CDR1 is PRHDT and CDR2 is FYEKMQ (reference sequence). The CDR3 runs 18 residues. The DNA of the CDR3 is TGTGCCAGCAGCTTAGAGGGAGGGACGGCGATGGCGAACACTGAAGCTTTCTTT. It codes for CASSLEGGTAMANTEAFF.

This CDR3 reads CASIRDRGYSGYTF. In nucleotides, the CDR3 is TGTGCCAGCATTCGTGACAGGGGATATTCAGGCTACACCTTC. The V gene is TRBV6-5, the J gene TRBJ1-2, with 8 bases aligning to TRBD1. The germline V gene encodes CDR1 MNHEY and CDR2 SVGAGI. The CDR3 loop spans 14 amino acids. Trimming cost V 7 bases and J 8 bases; bases outside gene matches: 12.

The chain employs TRBV7-8 and TRBJ2-7; D call uncertain. This CDR3 contains 15 residues. The V end was cut by 4 bases, the J end by 0 bases, with 13 bases between. Per the germline V gene, CDR1 is SGHVS and CDR2 is FQNEAQ. Here the CDR3 DNA reads TGTGCCAGCAGCTCAAAACAGTACCCCTCCTACGAGCAGTACTTC. Protein product: CASSSKQYPSYEQYF.

The chain joins TRBV4-2 to TRBJ2-7; TRBD2 matches at 9 bases. Losses at the gene ends were 1 base for V and 4 bases for J; bases not matched to a gene: 11. The CDR3 spans 17 residues. Germline V CDR1 and CDR2: LGHNA, YNFKEQ. The CDR3 here is CASSQAPRLAEMYEQYF. CDR3 in DNA: TGTGCCAGCAGCCAAGCTCCAAGACTAGCGGAGATGTACGAGCAGTACTTC.

The gene calls are TRBV19 and TRBJ2-3, with 11 bases identical to TRBD2. Trimming cost V 6 bases and J 5 bases; bases outside gene matches: 4. The germline V gene encodes CDR1 LNHDA and CDR2 SQIVND (reference sequence). The CDR3 is made up of 14 amino acids. CDR3: CASSPLAGVDTQYF. As DNA, the CDR3 is TGTGCCAGTAGCCCACTAGCGGGGGTAGATACGCAGTATTTT.

This clone was detected a few times. The chain combines TRBV5-1 with TRBJ2-1, with 10 bases aligning to TRBD1. Germline CDR1 and CDR2: SGHRS and YFSETQ. Unmatched junction bases numbered 14, after V lost 4 bases and J lost 1 base. The CDR3 covers 19 residues. The CDR3 loop is CASSRGPGQGLLSYNEQFF. The CDR3 DNA follows: TGCGCCAGCAGCCGGGGTCCGGGACAGGGGTTATTGTCCTACAATGAGCAGTTCTTC. Supplemented by reference TRBV5-1 and TRBJ2-1, the full variable domain reads KAGVTQTPRYLIKTRGQQVTLSCSPISGHRSVSWYQQTPGQGLQFLFEYFSETQRNKGNFPGRFSGRQFSNSRSEMNVSTLELGDSALYLCASSRGPGQGLLSYNEQFFGPGTRLTVL.

The rearrangement links TRBV18 to TRBJ1-5; no clear D gene. The V gene's germline CDR1 is KGHSH and CDR2 LQKENI. There are 14 residues in the CDR3. The V gene lost 3 bases and the J gene lost 7 bases, with 13 bases spanning the gap. This CDR3 is CASSPDKVLQPQHF. As DNA, the CDR3 is TGTGCCAGCTCACCCGACAAGGTTCTGCAGCCCCAGCATTTT.

This chain uses TRBV5-4 with TRBJ2-5; TRBD1 aligns across 8 bases. The CDR3 extends over 13 amino acids. Germline CDR1 reads SGHNT; CDR2 reads YYREEE (reference sequence). With V trimmed by 3 bases and J by 5 bases, 3 bases remained unmatched. This CDR3 reads CASSSGGRETQYF. The CDR3 nucleotides read TGTGCCAGCAGCTCAGGGGGCCGGGAGACCCAGTACTTC.

Here the CDR3 DNA reads TGTGCCAGCAGCCTCACCGGGACAGGACTACAGGCGGGGCAGTTCTTC. It translates to CASSLTGTGLQAGQFF. This chain uses TRBV2 with TRBJ2-1, with 8 bases fitting TRBD1. V was clipped by 6 bases and J by 12 bases; unmatched bases: 19. The CDR3 is 16 residues long. From germline, CDR1 is SNHLY and CDR2 FYNNEI.

The V gene is TRBV2, the J gene TRBJ1-5; 7 nucleotides line up with TRBD1. There are 15 residues in the CDR3. Germline CDR1 SNHLY, CDR2 FYNNEI. J lost 0 bases, V lost 2 bases, and 1 base had no gene match. CDR3 residues: CASSERDSSNQPQHF. CDR3 nucleotide sequence: TGTGCCAGCAGTGAACGGGACAGTAGCAATCAGCCCCAGCATTTT. The whole variable domain, remainder taken from reference TRBV2 and TRBJ1-5, is EPEVTQTPSHQVTQMGQEVILRCVPISNHLYFYWYRQILGQKVEFLVSFYNNEISEKSEIFDDQFSVERPDGSNFTLKIRSTKLEDSAMYFCASSERDSSNQPQHFGDGTRLSIL.

The rearrangement joins TRBV6-5 to TRBJ1-5; TRBD1 is a possible D gene (5 bases). Trimming removed 5 bases at V and 4 bases at J, with 12 bases between. The CDR3 consists of 14 residues. Germline-derived CDR1 and CDR2 are MNHEY and SVGAGI. The CDR3 DNA sequence: TGTGCCAGCAGTACTCTACGGGGGAATCAGCCCCAGCATTTT. Amino acid sequence: CASSTLRGNQPQHF.

The genes are TRBV7-3 and TRBJ2-6, with 10 bases that match TRBD1. The CDR3 runs 21 residues. Trimming removed 5 bases from V and 0 bases from J; junction bases left unmatched: 16. Germline CDR1 and CDR2: SGHTA and FQGTGA. As DNA, the CDR3 is TGTGCCAGCAGCGCGGGCGTATGGGGACAGGGGCATTCCTCTGGGGCCAACGTCCTGACTTTC. Translating it yields CASSAGVWGQGHSSGANVLTF.

This clone was counted a few times. The chain has TRBV6-6 and TRBJ1-1, with D possibly TRBD1 on 5 matching bases. Trimming shortened V by 1 base and J by 4 bases, and 10 bases separated the two germline ends. Germline-derived CDR1 and CDR2 are MNHNY and SVGAGI (reference sequence). CDR3 length: 14 residues. In DNA form, the CDR3 reads TGTGCCAGCAGTTACTTCGGGGGGGTCACTGAAGCTTTCTTT. Encoded protein: CASSYFGGVTEAFF.

The chain employs TRBV7-8 and TRBJ2-7; D might be TRBD2 (6 bases). Trimming shortened V by 2 bases and J by 6 bases, and 14 bases separated the two germline ends. The CDR3 is made up of 14 amino acids. Germline-derived CDR1 and CDR2 are SGHVS and FQNEAQ. In nucleotides, the CDR3 is TGTGCCAGCAGCTTAAGGAGGGTGGGAGTCGAGCAGTACTTC. This codes for CASSLRRVGVEQYF.

The chain uses TRBV4-1 and TRBJ2-3; 13 nucleotides match TRBD2. The V gene end was trimmed by 5 bases and the J gene end by 6 bases; junction bases not matched to a gene: 14. CDR1 MGHRA and CDR2 YSYEKL come from the germline V gene. The CDR3 runs 18 residues. CDR3 coding DNA: TGCGCCAGCAGCTATACCTCCGGGACTAGCGGGGTTCGGGATACGCAGTATTTT. Translation: CASSYTSGTSGVRDTQYF.

CDR3 in amino acids: CASSIRGPNYEQYF. The CDR3 DNA sequence: TGTGCCAGTAGTATAAGGGGCCCTAACTACGAGCAGTACTTC. V gene TRBV19 combines with J gene TRBJ2-7, with D maybe TRBD1 (5 bases). The germline V gene has CDR1 LNHDA and CDR2 SQIVND (reference sequence). Trimming shortened V by 2 bases and J by 3 bases, and 11 bases separated the two germline ends. This CDR3 has 14 residues.

The V call is TRBV3-1 (or the pseudogene TRBV3-2), the J call TRBJ1-2; D is unresolved. In germline, CDR1 is LGHDT, CDR2 YNNKEL (reference sequence). The CDR3 is made up of 15 amino acids. V was shortened by 3 bases and J by 5 bases, with 16 bases between the two germline ends. The CDR3 DNA follows: TGTGCCAGCAGCCAGGCCCCCCAGGCAAGTTATGGCTACACCTTC. Its translation: CASSQAPQASYGYTF.